This is a list of T cell receptor beta chains from one sample in a study of T cell changes during pregnancy in multiple sclerosis. The table came from immunoSEQ multiplex PCR; TCRdb's copy has only in-frame clones and leaves some out. The sample consists of 90,000 or so clones, around 93% of them appearing once. The source material was peripheral blood, sampled in the first trimester of pregnancy. All receptors come from a female donor in good health, enrolled as a control in a pregnancy study. Each CDR3 is given with its conserved first and last residue. The D gene is left open where the match is weak. Clone size is given for some rows only: seen once, a few or many times, or a class if the clone is expanded.

j_call | v_call | d_call | clone_size | cdr3_aa | cdr3_nt
TRBJ2-7 | TRBV6-5 | NA | NA | CASSPRAGDTYEQYF | TGTGCCAGCAGTCCTCGGGCAGGGGACACCTACGAGCAGTACTTC
TRBJ1-2 | TRBV18 | NA | NA | CASSPISGTYGYTF | TGTGCCAGCTCACCGATCTCGGGAACCTATGGCTACACCTTC
TRBJ1-1 | TRBV7-2 | TRBD1 | few | CASSFRDRGPEAFF | TGTGCCAGCAGCTTCCGGGACAGGGGGCCTGAAGCTTTCTTT
TRBJ1-6 | TRBV10-2 | TRBD1 | once | CASSLDRAYNSPLHF | TGCGCCAGCTCCCTCGACAGGGCCTATAATTCACCCCTCCACTTT
TRBJ2-7 | TRBV7-9 | TRBD2 | once | CASSLGGRGEQYF | TGTGCCAGCAGCTTAGGAGGGAGGGGCGAGCAGTACTTC
TRBJ1-2 | TRBV30 | NA | NA | CALRGYGYTF | TGTGCCCTTCGGGGCTATGGCTACACCTTC
TRBJ2-7 | TRBV5-4 | TRBD2 | NA | CASSSLPGLANPTDEQYF | TGTGCCAGCAGCAGCTTACCGGGACTAGCGAACCCCACTGACGAGCAGTACTTC
TRBJ2-1 | TRBV4-3 | TRBD2 | NA | CASSELAGASSYNEQFF | TGCGCCAGCAGCGAACTAGCGGGGGCCAGCTCCTACAATGAGCAGTTCTTC
TRBJ2-1 | TRBV7-3 | NA | NA | CASSLTGGGDEQFF | TGTGCCAGCAGCTTAACCGGGGGTGGAGATGAGCAGTTCTTC
TRBJ2-1 | TRBV7-8 | TRBD2 | NA | CASSLGLGNEQFF | TGTGCCAGCAGCCTGGGACTAGGGAATGAGCAGTTCTTC
TRBJ2-7 | TRBV18 | NA | once | CASSPVILSGGDEQYF | TGTGCCAGCTCACCAGTCATTCTCTCTGGGGGCGACGAGCAGTACTTC
TRBJ2-1 | TRBV4-1 | TRBD2 | NA | CASSTSGGTLSEQFF | TGCGCCAGCAGTACCAGCGGGGGAACTCTCAGTGAGCAGTTCTTC
TRBJ2-5 | TRBV7-9 | TRBD2 | NA | CASSLGLADYQETQYF | TGTGCCAGCAGCCTCGGGCTAGCGGACTACCAAGAGACCCAGTACTTC
TRBJ1-2 | TRBV28 | TRBD1 | NA | CASSRQGYRYTF | TGTGCCAGCAGTCGACAGGGGTATCGCTACACCTTC
TRBJ1-2 | TRBV25-1 | TRBD1 | NA | CASSGTGRYGYTF | TGTGCCAGCAGTGGGACAGGGCGCTATGGCTACACCTTC
TRBJ1-1 | TRBV18 | NA | NA | CASSPGPLSTEAFF | TGTGCCAGCTCACCGGGCCCATTAAGTACTGAAGCTTTCTTT
TRBJ2-5 | TRBV7-2 | NA | NA | CASSLFVGDWDF | TGTGCCAGCAGCTTATTCGTGGGAGACTGGGACTTC
TRBJ1-5 | TRBV19 | NA | once | CASSIEEASGPQHF | TGTGCCAGTAGTATAGAAGAGGCATCTGGGCCCCAGCATTTT
TRBJ1-6 | TRBV7-2 | NA | NA | CASSLGQGGRSPLHF | TGTGCCAGCAGCTTAGGTCAGGGAGGAAGATCACCCCTCCACTTT
TRBJ1-4 | TRBV18 | NA | NA | CASSPGSSNEKLFF | TGTGCCAGCTCACCAGGGAGCTCTAATGAAAAACTGTTTTTT
TRBJ1-1 | TRBV5-1 | NA | NA | CASSLDRAGTEAFF | TGCGCCAGCAGCTTGGACAGGGCCGGCACTGAAGCTTTCTTT
TRBJ1-6 | TRBV4-3 | TRBD1 | NA | CASSQDTTGYNSPLHF | TGCGCCAGCAGCCAAGATACGACAGGGTATAATTCACCCCTCCACTTT
TRBJ2-7 | TRBV30 | TRBD1 | NA | CAWGTGVYEQYF | TGTGCCTGGGGGACAGGGGTCTACGAGCAGTACTTC
TRBJ2-2 | TRBV19 | NA | NA | CASSIEVRANTGELFF | TGTGCCAGTAGTATAGAGGTTCGCGCGAACACCGGGGAGCTGTTTTTT
TRBJ2-7 | TRBV7-9 | NA | NA | CASSTTGYEQYF | TGTGCCAGCAGCACGACAGGCTACGAGCAGTACTTC
TRBJ2-7 | TRBV6-1 | NA | NA | CASSPRGSSYEQYF | TGTGCCAGCAGTCCCAGGGGAAGCTCCTACGAGCAGTACTTC
TRBJ2-1 | TRBV5-1 | TRBD1 | once | CASSVTGDWPYNEQFF | TGCGCCAGCAGCGTTACAGGGGATTGGCCCTACAATGAGCAGTTCTTC
TRBJ2-3 | TRBV9 | TRBD2 | NA | CASSVESSGANTDTQYF | TGTGCCAGCAGCGTAGAGTCTAGCGGGGCGAACACAGATACGCAGTATTTT
TRBJ2-5 | TRBV14 | NA | NA | CASSHTQGAQETQYF | TGTGCCAGCAGCCACACACAGGGAGCACAAGAGACCCAGTACTTC
TRBJ1-1 | TRBV4-2 | TRBD1 | NA | CASSRGQGYTEAFF | TGTGCCAGCAGCCGCGGACAGGGGTACACTGAAGCTTTCTTT
TRBJ2-1 | TRBV4-3 | TRBD1 | NA | CASSSWDRGSDEQFF | TGCGCCAGCAGCTCCTGGGACAGGGGTAGCGATGAGCAGTTCTTC
TRBJ2-2 | TRBV15 | TRBD2 | NA | CATSMSGGQNTGELFF | TGTGCCACCAGCATGAGCGGGGGGCAAAACACCGGGGAGCTGTTTTTT
TRBJ1-1 | TRBV5-1 | NA | NA | CASSPLGGQGTEAFF | TGCGCCAGCAGCCCTCTCGGGGGGCAGGGCACTGAAGCTTTCTTT
TRBJ2-3 | TRBV10-3 | NA | NA | CAISEAGIDTQYF | TGTGCCATCAGTGAGGCAGGGATAGATACGCAGTATTTT
TRBJ2-2 | TRBV19 | TRBD1 | NA | CASSILRATGEAGELFF | TGTGCCAGTAGTATTTTAAGGGCGACAGGGGAGGCCGGGGAGCTGTTTTTT
TRBJ1-2 | TRBV2 | NA | NA | CASTEQGYGYTF | TGTGCCAGCACGGAACAGGGCTATGGCTACACCTTC
TRBJ1-1 | TRBV5-4 | NA | NA | CASSAPRGAVGTEAFF | TGTGCCAGCAGCGCCCCCCGTGGGGCGGTGGGGACTGAAGCTTTCTTT
TRBJ2-2 | TRBV9 | TRBD1 | NA | CASSSGQGTGELFF | TGTGCCAGCAGCTCAGGACAGGGGACCGGGGAGCTGTTTTTT
TRBJ1-2 | TRBV6-4 | NA | NA | CASKQTVLGYGYTF | TGTGCCAGCAAACAGACAGTCCTAGGCTATGGCTACACCTTC
TRBJ2-3 | TRBV10-3 | NA | NA | CAISQQAQASTDTQYF | TGTGCCATCAGCCAACAGGCGCAAGCTAGCACAGATACGCAGTATTTT
TRBJ1-2 | TRBV7-9 | TRBD1 | NA | CASSDRGDGYTF | TGTGCCAGCAGTGACAGGGGTGATGGCTACACCTTC
TRBJ2-7 | TRBV10-3 | TRBD2 | NA | CAISDGLAGTYEQYF | TGTGCCATCAGTGACGGACTAGCGGGGACCTACGAGCAGTACTTC
TRBJ2-3 | TRBV6-5 | NA | NA | CASRFRGGTDTQYF | TGTGCCAGCAGGTTCAGGGGTGGTACAGATACGCAGTATTTT
TRBJ1-2 | TRBV28 | TRBD1 | NA | CASSLPQGNVRGYTF | TGTGCCAGCAGTTTGCCACAGGGGAATGTACGAGGCTACACCTTC
TRBJ2-3 | TRBV29-1 | NA | NA | CSVVLWEQGADTQYF | TGCAGCGTCGTACTCTGGGAGCAAGGAGCAGATACGCAGTATTTT
TRBJ2-7 | TRBV4-3 | NA | NA | CASSQDRSADSYEQYF | TGCGCCAGCAGCCAAGATAGGAGCGCTGACTCCTACGAGCAGTACTTC
TRBJ1-1 | TRBV18 | NA | NA | CASSAHREGAFF | TGTGCCAGCTCAGCCCACAGGGAGGGGGCTTTCTTT
TRBJ2-7 | TRBV27 | NA | NA | CASSSTAYEQYF | TGTGCCAGCAGTTCCACAGCCTACGAGCAGTACTTC
TRBJ2-3 | TRBV29-1 | TRBD1 | NA | CSVDGQGGTDTQYF | TGCAGCGTTGATGGACAGGGCGGGACAGATACGCAGTATTTT
TRBJ1-4 | TRBV5-6 | NA | NA | CASSPGRNEKLFF | TGTGCCAGCAGCCCGGGTAGGAATGAAAAACTGTTTTTT
TRBJ1-2 | TRBV4-3 | TRBD1 | NA | CASRWKLQGTYGYTF | TGCGCCAGCCGCTGGAAATTACAGGGGACCTATGGCTACACCTTC
TRBJ2-7 | TRBV15 | NA | NA | CATPEGRGSYEQYF | TGTGCCACCCCTGAGGGCAGGGGTTCCTACGAGCAGTACTTC
TRBJ2-3 | TRBV5-1 | NA | once | CASSLGLARGGDTQYF | TGCGCCAGCAGCTTGGGGTTAGCCCGCGGTGGGGATACGCAGTATTTT
TRBJ1-4 | TRBV30 | NA | NA | CAWSVLTDNEKLFF | TGTGCCTGGAGTGTACTGACAGATAATGAAAAACTGTTTTTT
TRBJ2-3 | TRBV7-2 | TRBD2 | once | CASSRSTSSSRNTQYF | TGTGCCAGCAGCCGTTCGACTAGCTCGAGCCGTAATACGCAGTATTTT